The T cell receptor beta chain under discussion was sequenced for a study of T cells after somatic rescue of genetic block. The CDR3 extends over 14 amino acids. Germline lookup yields CDR1 SGHRS and CDR2 YFSETQ. J gave up 5 bases and V 4 bases, and 6 bases lay outside the gene matches. Produced via immunoSEQ multiplex PCR; TCRdb's table is partial and in-frame only. The data contain over 95,000 clones, about nine tenths of them singletons. This TCR was recovered from a woman under 30. The material sequenced was peripheral blood mononuclear cells (PBMCs). This chain connects TRBV5-1 to TRBJ2-7, with TRBD1 identical over 10 bases. CDR3 DNA sequence: TGCGCCAGCAGCCAGACAGGGGGCAGGAACGAGCAGTACTTC. Its translation is CASSQTGGRNEQYF.